The sequence of this TCR beta chain was determined in a study of neurological immune-mediated disorders. 5'RACE with 10-nucleotide random UMIs generated the cDNA. TCRdb reprocessed the 5' RACE reads via MiXCR and lists one record per CDR3 protein. The sample shows about 79,000 distinct CDR3 sequences, 13% to 15% of them seen only once. Study findings and constraints: No CDR3 amino acid sequences were shared by expanded clones across subjects, suggesting private repertoires in all groups.

Volunteers at a blood bank in Maryland, USA, were the healthy controls. V lost 5 bases to trimming and J lost 3 bases; unmatched junction nucleotides: 5. The CDR3 loop spans 15 amino acids. Per germline, CDR1 SGHTA and CDR2 FQGNSA. This clonotype was picked up a small number of times. The antigen is unknown. The sequence derives from a woman between 50 and 59 years old in good health. The rearrangement uses TRBV7-2 and TRBJ2-7; 12 bases are shared with TRBD2. Sequences were obtained from PBMCs. The CDR3 loop reads CASSRRLAGVYEQYF. DNA of the CDR3: TGTGCCAGCAGCAGAAGACTAGCGGGGGTCTACGAGCAGTACTTC.